The rows below give T cell receptor beta chains drawn from one sample of a study of cytomegalovirus exposure and HLA in healthy donors. Generated by immunoSEQ multiplex PCR, the TCRdb table keeps only in-frame clones and is missing some. The table shows fewer than 120,000 clones, with around 80% occurring only once. Sample: PBMCs. Source of these receptors: a man aged 30 to 45 in good health and CMV-seropositive. Both conserved end residues are part of each CDR3. A D gene is named only where the DNA matches it firmly. Expanded clones get a size class; other rows say once, few or many, or leave the size out.

V gene: TRBV9
J gene: TRBJ1-6
clone size: few
D gene: TRBD1
CDR3 protein: CASSVGTGESSYNSPLHF
CDR3 DNA: TGTGCCAGCAGCGTAGGGACAGGAGAAAGCTCCTATAATTCACCCCTCCACTTT

V gene: TRBV11-2
J gene: TRBJ2-1
clone size: -
D gene: -
CDR3 protein: CASSLAGNEQFF
CDR3 DNA: TGTGCCAGCAGCTTAGCAGGGAATGAGCAGTTCTTC

V gene: TRBV7-2
J gene: TRBJ2-4
clone size: few
D gene: TRBD1
CDR3 protein: CASSLTGVNIQYF
CDR3 DNA: TGTGCCAGCAGCTTAACAGGGGTGAACATTCAGTACTTC

V gene: TRBV11-2
J gene: TRBJ2-3
clone size: -
D gene: -
CDR3 protein: CASRRTGEADTQYF
CDR3 DNA: TGTGCCAGCAGACGCACAGGGGAGGCAGATACGCAGTATTTT

V gene: TRBV11-2
J gene: TRBJ1-2
clone size: few
D gene: TRBD1
CDR3 protein: CASSLVGDRGFYGYTF
CDR3 DNA: TGTGCCAGCAGCTTAGTAGGGGACAGGGGCTTTTATGGCTACACCTTC

V gene: TRBV5-1
J gene: TRBJ2-7
clone size: -
D gene: TRBD1
CDR3 protein: CASKYVTGVSYEQYF
CDR3 DNA: TGCGCCAGCAAGTATGTGACAGGGGTCTCCTACGAGCAGTACTTC

V gene: TRBV2
J gene: TRBJ1-1
clone size: -
D gene: -
CDR3 protein: CASRREAEAFF
CDR3 DNA: TGTGCCAGCAGGAGAGAGGCAGAAGCTTTCTTT

V gene: TRBV5-6
J gene: TRBJ2-5
clone size: -
D gene: -
CDR3 protein: CASSRSDSEETQYF
CDR3 DNA: TGTGCCAGCAGCCGTTCGGACTCAGAAGAGACCCAGTACTTC

V gene: TRBV20-1
J gene: TRBJ2-3
clone size: -
D gene: -
CDR3 protein: CSAINVDTQYF
CDR3 DNA: TGCAGTGCTATAAATGTGGATACGCAGTATTTT

V gene: TRBV6-6
J gene: TRBJ2-1
clone size: -
D gene: TRBD2
CDR3 protein: CASSHSSGGRDEQFF
CDR3 DNA: TGTGCCAGCAGCCACTCTAGCGGGGGGCGAGATGAGCAGTTCTTC

V gene: TRBV10-1
J gene: TRBJ2-1
clone size: few
D gene: TRBD1
CDR3 protein: CASSEFQGAYNEQFF
CDR3 DNA: TGCGCCAGCAGTGAGTTCCAGGGGGCCTACAATGAGCAGTTCTTC

V gene: TRBV19
J gene: TRBJ1-1
clone size: -
D gene: -
CDR3 protein: CASIGGTEAFF
CDR3 DNA: TGTGCCAGTATTGGAGGCACTGAAGCTTTCTTT

V gene: TRBV6-5
J gene: TRBJ1-2
clone size: -
D gene: TRBD1
CDR3 protein: CASSYVQGEYGYTF
CDR3 DNA: TGTGCCAGCAGTTACGTTCAGGGGGAGTATGGCTACACCTTC

V gene: TRBV28
J gene: TRBJ2-7
clone size: -
D gene: TRBD1
CDR3 protein: CASSRDRGLSRVGGYGQYF
CDR3 DNA: TGTGCCAGCAGTCGAGACAGGGGGCTCAGTCGGGTAGGGGGGTACGGGCAGTACTTC

V gene: TRBV7-8
J gene: TRBJ2-5
clone size: -
D gene: TRBD2
CDR3 protein: CASSRGEAGKESQYF
CDR3 DNA: TGTGCCAGCAGCCGGGGTGAAGCGGGGAAAGAGAGCCAGTACTTC

V gene: TRBV28
J gene: TRBJ1-1
clone size: -
D gene: -
CDR3 protein: CASRNRRGTEAFF
CDR3 DNA: TGTGCCAGCCGGAACAGGAGGGGAACTGAAGCTTTCTTT

V gene: TRBV11-2
J gene: TRBJ1-1
clone size: few
D gene: TRBD1
CDR3 protein: CASSFGQGMNTEAFF
CDR3 DNA: TGTGCCAGCAGCTTCGGACAGGGGATGAACACTGAAGCTTTCTTT

V gene: TRBV7-2
J gene: TRBJ1-5
clone size: few
D gene: TRBD1
CDR3 protein: CASSSGTGAGQPQHF
CDR3 DNA: TGTGCCAGCAGCTCCGGGACAGGGGCCGGTCAGCCCCAGCATTTT

V gene: TRBV27
J gene: TRBJ2-3
clone size: -
D gene: TRBD2
CDR3 protein: CASSFHPSSGGTDTQYF
CDR3 DNA: TGTGCCAGCAGTTTCCATCCTTCTAGCGGGGGCACAGATACGCAGTATTTT

V gene: TRBV19
J gene: TRBJ1-2
clone size: few
D gene: -
CDR3 protein: CASSIGGLRDNYGYTF
CDR3 DNA: TGTGCCAGTAGTATCGGAGGGCTTCGGGATAACTATGGCTACACCTTC

V gene: TRBV6-5
J gene: TRBJ2-6
clone size: -
D gene: -
CDR3 protein: CASSYSGGAGANGLTF
CDR3 DNA: TGTGCCAGCAGTTACTCTGGGGGCGCGGGGGCCAACGGCCTGACTTTC

V gene: TRBV27
J gene: TRBJ2-1
clone size: once
D gene: -
CDR3 protein: CASSLSATPYNEQFF
CDR3 DNA: TGTGCCAGCAGTTTATCTGCGACACCCTACAATGAGCAGTTCTTC

V gene: TRBV5-1
J gene: TRBJ2-3
clone size: few
D gene: TRBD1
CDR3 protein: CASSLGSRDRVADTQYF
CDR3 DNA: TGCGCCAGCAGCTTGGGATCCCGGGACAGGGTGGCAGATACGCAGTATTTT

V gene: TRBV29-1
J gene: TRBJ2-5
clone size: -
D gene: TRBD2
CDR3 protein: CSVSGTSGWGETQYF
CDR3 DNA: TGCAGCGTCTCCGGGACTAGCGGCTGGGGGGAGACCCAGTACTTC

V gene: TRBV4-1
J gene: TRBJ2-7
clone size: -
D gene: -
CDR3 protein: CASSQAPGNEQYF
CDR3 DNA: TGCGCCAGCAGCCAAGCCCCAGGGAACGAGCAGTACTTC

V gene: TRBV5-1
J gene: TRBJ2-7
clone size: once
D gene: -
CDR3 protein: CASSLKVRGTLPYEQYF
CDR3 DNA: TGCGCCAGCAGCTTGAAGGTTCGCGGGACCTTGCCCTACGAGCAGTACTTC

V gene: TRBV9
J gene: TRBJ2-7
clone size: -
D gene: TRBD1
CDR3 protein: CASSEGTGGMYEQYF
CDR3 DNA: TGTGCCAGCAGCGAGGGGACAGGGGGCATGTACGAGCAGTACTTC

V gene: TRBV5-1
J gene: TRBJ1-6
clone size: -
D gene: -
CDR3 protein: CASSLAGTLSILGSPLHF
CDR3 DNA: TGCGCCAGCAGCTTGGCCGGGACATTGTCTATTTTGGGTTCACCCCTCCACTTT

V gene: TRBV5-6
J gene: TRBJ2-7
clone size: -
D gene: -
CDR3 protein: CASTLQGYEQYF
CDR3 DNA: TGTGCCAGCACCCTACAGGGTTACGAGCAGTACTTC

V gene: TRBV27
J gene: TRBJ2-3
clone size: -
D gene: -
CDR3 protein: CASSLSSSDTQYF
CDR3 DNA: TGTGCCAGCAGTTTATCGTCCTCAGATACGCAGTATTTT

V gene: TRBV6-5
J gene: TRBJ1-1
clone size: -
D gene: -
CDR3 protein: CASSYSEGTEAFF
CDR3 DNA: TGTGCCAGCAGTTACTCGGAGGGTACTGAAGCTTTCTTT

V gene: TRBV30
J gene: TRBJ2-3
clone size: -
D gene: TRBD1
CDR3 protein: CAWRGDRENTQYF
CDR3 DNA: TGTGCCTGGAGGGGAGACAGGGAAAATACGCAGTATTTT

V gene: TRBV5-1
J gene: TRBJ2-2
clone size: -
D gene: -
CDR3 protein: CASSLLQGTGELFF
CDR3 DNA: TGCGCCAGCAGCTTGTTACAGGGAACCGGGGAGCTGTTTTTT

V gene: TRBV7-8
J gene: TRBJ2-1
clone size: once
D gene: TRBD1
CDR3 protein: CASRQGAGMGEQFF
CDR3 DNA: TGTGCCAGCAGACAGGGGGCGGGAATGGGTGAGCAGTTCTTC

V gene: TRBV4-3
J gene: TRBJ1-4
clone size: few
D gene: -
CDR3 protein: CASSQDTPPATNEKLFF
CDR3 DNA: TGCGCCAGCAGCCAAGATACCCCCCCGGCAACTAATGAAAAACTGTTTTTT

V gene: TRBV28
J gene: TRBJ2-3
clone size: few
D gene: TRBD1
CDR3 protein: CASSFPRQGRSMDTQYF
CDR3 DNA: TGTGCCAGCAGTTTCCCCAGACAGGGACGGTCTATGGATACGCAGTATTTT